This TCR beta chain was sequenced in a study of T cell clonotyping in hematopoietic cell transplantation. With regard to this clone: What it binds is not known.

General study points: Higher Inverse Simpson Index values in graft donor and pretransplant recipient predicted broader posttransplant TCR diversity.

CDR3 length: 13 amino acids. Trimming took 2 bases from V and 3 from J, leaving 5 bases between them. The V gene's germline CDR1 is KGHSH and CDR2 LQKENI. Sequencing used immunoSEQ multiplex PCR; TCRdb keeps in-frame clones, though not all of them. The sample holds more than 55,000 clones, 85% to 95% seen once. The J gene is TRBJ1-5, the V gene TRBV18; tentatively, D is TRBD1 (5 bases). Specimen: peripheral blood mononuclear cells. The TCR originated in a man aged 50 or older in good health. Some clones in this sample may be carry-over from other donors' samples. The CDR3 DNA follows: TGTGCCAGCTCACCAGGGACCAATCAGCCCCAGCATTTT. Translating it yields CASSPGTNQPQHF. Based on the CDR3 plus reference TRBV18 and TRBJ1-5, the full variable domain is NAGVMQNPRHLVRRRGQEARLRCSPMKGHSHVYWYRQLPEEGLKFMVYLQKENIIDESGMPKERFSAEFPKEGPSILRIQQVVRGDSAAYFCASSPGTNQPQHFGDGTRLSIL.